This entry describes one T cell receptor (beta chain). Its cognate antigen is unknown. The entry originates in a study of T cells in localized non-small cell lung cancer. General study results and limits: A denser population of T cells in blood accompanied longer overall survival. Paired adjacent lung recovered a median about 60 of the top 100 tumor clones. Uninvolved adjacent lung showed peak T cell clonality, exceeding tumor. Because sequencing included only one region (of the tumor), heterogeneity remains possible.

Germline CDR1 is MNHEY and CDR2 is SMNVEV (reference sequence). Trimming shortened V by 3 bases and J by 5 bases, and 11 bases separated the two germline ends. The CDR3 is made up of 14 amino acids. The method was immunoSEQ multiplex PCR; TCRdb's version includes in-frame clones alone and lacks a portion of them. The sample carries around 35,000 clones, about 82% recorded once. The specimen comprised peripheral blood, sampled before any cancer treatment. The clonotype comes from a male donor at least 60 years old with stage III squamous cell lung carcinoma. V is TRBV27 and J is TRBJ1-5; maybe TRBD1 (6 bases). The CDR3 DNA follows: TGTGCCAGCAGTTTGATGGCAGGGGATCAGCCCCAGCATTTT. It is translated as CASSLMAGDQPQHF.